A selection of T cell receptor beta chains follows, all from one sample in a study of T cell changes during pregnancy in multiple sclerosis. Using immunoSEQ multiplex PCR, the repertoire was profiled, and TCRdb retains in-frame clones only, with some absent. The sample yields more than 20,000 clones, roughly 91% seen once. The sample consisted of CD8+ T cells from peripheral blood mononuclear cells, taken in the third trimester of pregnancy. The source is a female donor with multiple sclerosis, enrolled in a pregnancy study. Both conserved end residues are part of each CDR3.

j_gene | v_gene | CDR3aa
TRBJ1-1 | TRBV7-3 | CASSPLGAMNTEAFF
TRBJ1-5 | TRBV19 | CASGLDQPQHF
TRBJ2-7 | TRBV4-3 | CASSPGGPSGAPATEQYF
TRBJ2-7 | TRBV7-6 | CASSLRLAATYEQYF
TRBJ1-2 | TRBV4-1 | CASSREGVGGDGYTF
TRBJ1-5 | TRBV7-8 | CASSLVPVSNQPQHF
TRBJ1-1 | TRBV7-9 | CASISWTAYTEAFF
TRBJ1-4 | TRBV2 | CASSVNRAEAGGLNEKLFF
TRBJ2-7 | TRBV5-8 | CASTLRTVDWDEQYF
TRBJ2-7 | TRBV5-4 | CASSSTGDFYEQYF
TRBJ2-7 | TRBV9 | CASSPPQGRGGDPYEQYF
TRBJ1-5 | TRBV9 | CASSPGVGLDQPQHF
TRBJ1-4 | TRBV27 | CASSRGGGNEKLFF
TRBJ2-6 | TRBV10-3 | CAISEYRDRVSGANVLTF
TRBJ2-7 | TRBV19 | CASSSGDEQYF
TRBJ2-2 | TRBV7-9 | CASSLEVRSFGGPGELFF
TRBJ2-1 | TRBV7-6 | CASSFLGQGVNEQFF
TRBJ1-3 | TRBV15 | CATSRLRGVENTIYF
TRBJ2-1 | TRBV27 | CASSLEGLVWNEQFF
TRBJ2-1 | TRBV7-8 | CASSPRASGSLNNEQFF
TRBJ2-7 | TRBV27 | CASSYHGTGASYEQYF
TRBJ1-5 | TRBV2 | CASSDRDNQPQHF
TRBJ2-2 | TRBV27 | CASTRGGSGSRWAGELFF
TRBJ2-2 | TRBV7-9 | CASSSGLKGLGTGELFF
TRBJ2-7 | TRBV5-3 | CARSPRQGPKDEQYF
TRBJ2-5 | TRBV7-9 | CASVSGSRYQETQYF
TRBJ1-2 | TRBV6-6 | CASSYGNYGYTF
TRBJ1-1 | TRBV27 | CASLRFGTGIIMNTEAFF
TRBJ1-1 | TRBV27 | CASSPHSQGGTEAFF
TRBJ2-3 | TRBV9 | CASSVNPGSTDTQYF
TRBJ2-1 | TRBV5-4 | CASAGLDLYNEQFF
TRBJ2-7 | TRBV4-1 | CASSQDRGIEQYF
TRBJ2-1 | TRBV5-4 | CASSFTGTGYPNEQFF
TRBJ2-3 | TRBV7-9 | CASSLLAGGHGTDTQYF
TRBJ2-1 | TRBV27 | CASSSPPRGDDEQFF
TRBJ2-3 | TRBV7-2 | CASTKTGLYSTDTQYF
TRBJ1-5 | TRBV19 | CASSRPQGPTYNSNQPQHF
TRBJ2-3 | TRBV10-1 | CASRAGQGARDTQYF
TRBJ2-5 | TRBV7-9 | CASSLGAGGAQETQYF
TRBJ2-7 | TRBV7-9 | CASSPGQGLKYEQYF
TRBJ2-1 | TRBV25-1 | CASSTEGGGPDFYNEQFF
TRBJ2-7 | TRBV27 | CASSLFQGGGYEQYF
TRBJ2-3 | TRBV12-5 | CASGPRLTDTQYF
TRBJ2-5 | TRBV4-3 | CASSQDAAPQETQYF
TRBJ2-2 | TRBV2 | CASRGSGATNTGELFF
TRBJ1-1 | TRBV4-1 | CASSQDPGATEAFF
TRBJ1-1 | TRBV15 | CATSRGISDTEAFF
TRBJ2-4 | TRBV6-6 | CASSSGDIQYF
TRBJ2-1 | TRBV2 | CASRLAGGSYNEQFF
TRBJ2-7 | TRBV5-1 | CASSSGLAGAYEQYF
TRBJ1-4 | TRBV23-1 | CASSPPGQGSGKATNEKLFF
TRBJ1-2 | TRBV19 | CATSQVGGRDGYTF
TRBJ1-5 | TRBV27 | CASSLAGMGNQPQHF
TRBJ2-7 | TRBV27 | CASAKGTALSEQYF
TRBJ1-2 | TRBV30 | CAWRGLSQGLTSSGYHYGYTF
TRBJ1-5 | TRBV2 | CASSEADSNQPQHF
TRBJ1-1 | TRBV10-3 | CAISGTGQAGLTEAFF
TRBJ1-2 | TRBV27 | CASSLSRRGHDYGYTF
TRBJ2-7 | TRBV27 | CASSSTSGSYEQYF